The rows below give T cell receptor beta chains drawn from one sample of a study of beta chain features in type 1 diabetes. Some clones are missing from TCRdb's copy, which holds only in-frame ones; the method was immunoSEQ multiplex PCR. This table holds under 900,000 clones, roughly a sixth found once. Sample: naive CD4+ T cells from blood. Every receptor here comes from a woman aged 18 to 35 in good health. Each CDR3 is given with its conserved first and last residue. Each record gives: D gene, V gene, CDR3 length, clone size, J gene, CDR3 protein, CDR3 DNA. D genes are given only for firm matches. Size is omitted from some rows. Given values are once, few, many or a class for expanded clones.

>TRBD1|TRBV28|14|few|TRBJ1-5
CASSSGQYNQPQHF
TGTGCCAGCAGTTCGGGACAGTACAATCAGCCCCAGCATTTT
>NA|TRBV10-3|13|NA|TRBJ2-7
CAISGTGAYEQYF
TGTGCCATCAGTGGGACTGGGGCCTACGAGCAGTACTTC
>NA|TRBV18|14|few|TRBJ2-5
CASSPRGRQETQYF
TGTGCCAGCTCACCACGGGGCAGACAAGAGACCCAGTACTTC
>TRBD2|TRBV28|19|few|TRBJ2-5
CASSSGRARSGEGRETQYF
TGTGCCAGCAGTAGCGGGAGGGCCAGATCAGGGGAAGGAAGGGAGACCCAGTACTTC
>TRBD2|TRBV13|16|few|TRBJ2-7
CASSLRFAGVVHEQYF
TGTGCCAGCAGCTTAAGGTTCGCGGGAGTGGTCCACGAGCAGTACTTC
>TRBD2|TRBV28|15|NA|TRBJ2-1
CASSLRGLTSDEQFF
TGTGCCAGCAGTCTTCGGGGACTAACCTCAGATGAGCAGTTCTTC
>TRBD1|TRBV5-1|16|few|TRBJ2-3
CASSLSRTGITDTQYF
TGCGCCAGCAGCTTGTCCCGGACAGGGATTACAGATACGCAGTATTTT
>NA|TRBV20-1|11|few|TRBJ2-7
CSAATAYEQYF
TGCAGTGCTGCGACAGCCTACGAGCAGTACTTC
>NA|TRBV28|15|few|TRBJ2-1
CASLPGGGSYNEQFF
TGTGCCAGCCTTCCCGGTGGCGGCTCCTACAATGAGCAGTTCTTC
>NA|TRBV28|12|NA|TRBJ2-7
CASGPRAAEQYF
TGTGCCAGCGGTCCAAGGGCCGCCGAGCAGTACTTC
>NA|TRBV28|12|NA|TRBJ2-7
CASSAGPYEQYF
TGTGCCAGCAGCGCGGGGCCCTACGAGCAGTACTTC
>NA|TRBV9|14|NA|TRBJ2-6
CASSVVSGANVLTF
TGTGCCAGCAGCGTAGTCTCTGGGGCCAACGTCCTGACTTTC
>NA|TRBV25-1|16|few|TRBJ1-2
CASSEAGASPGDGYTF
TGTGCCAGCAGTGAAGCCGGCGCGTCCCCTGGGGATGGCTACACCTTC
>TRBD2|TRBV7-9|14|NA|TRBJ2-4
CASSRTSGLNIQYF
TGTGCCAGCAGCCGGACTAGCGGGTTGAACATTCAGTACTTC
>NA|TRBV6-5|15|NA|TRBJ1-2
CASSYYVGTSYGYTF
TGTGCCAGCAGTTACTACGTAGGGACGAGCTATGGCTACACCTTC
>TRBD2|TRBV5-4|14|NA|TRBJ2-3
CASRLAGRTDTQYF
TGTGCCAGCAGGCTAGCGGGACGCACAGATACGCAGTATTTT
>NA|TRBV21-1|15|NA|TRBJ2-1
CASSKAGTGGNEQFF
TGTGCCAGCAGCAAAGCGGGGACAGGCGGCAATGAGCAGTTCTTC
>NA|TRBV7-9|11|NA|TRBJ2-5
CASSLQETQYF
TGTGCCAGCAGCCTACAAGAGACCCAGTACTTC
>TRBD1|TRBV6-6|13|NA|TRBJ2-4
CASSGDRFNIQYF
TGTGCCAGCAGTGGGGACAGGTTCAACATTCAGTACTTC
>NA|TRBV2|13|few|TRBJ2-5
CASRRDYQETQYF
TGTGCCAGCAGGAGGGACTACCAAGAGACCCAGTACTTC
>TRBD1|TRBV4-2|16|few|TRBJ1-1
CASSQDSNRGHTEAFF
TGTGCCAGCAGCCAAGATTCGAACAGGGGGCACACTGAAGCTTTCTTT
>NA|TRBV28|12|few|TRBJ2-7
CASSLAPYEQYF
TGTGCCAGCAGTTTAGCTCCCTACGAGCAGTACTTC
>TRBD2|TRBV28|21|few|TRBJ2-4
CASSRLGASGRTSLAKNIQYF
TGTGCCAGCAGTAGACTGGGGGCTAGCGGGAGGACCAGCCTAGCCAAAAACATTCAGTACTTC
>TRBD2|TRBV6-6|16|NA|TRBJ2-3
CASGGWETSATDTQYF
TGTGCCAGCGGGGGGTGGGAGACTAGCGCCACAGATACGCAGTATTTT
>NA|TRBV4-2|15|NA|TRBJ1-1
CASSHTAGMNTEAFF
TGTGCCAGCAGCCATACTGCAGGGATGAACACTGAAGCTTTCTTT
>TRBD2|TRBV5-1|16|few|TRBJ2-2
CASSLASGSGTGELFF
TGCGCCAGCAGCTTGGCTAGCGGGAGTGGTACCGGGGAGCTGTTTTTT
>NA|TRBV27|13|NA|TRBJ2-1
CASSLNGRPEQFF
TGTGCCAGCAGTTTAAATGGCCGGCCGGAGCAGTTCTTC
>NA|TRBV7-2|16|few|TRBJ1-1
CASSYWTTPSYTEAFF
TGTGCCAGCAGCTATTGGACCACCCCTTCGTACACTGAAGCTTTCTTT
>TRBD2|TRBV7-2|17|few|TRBJ2-5
CASSLRWSLAGGETQYF
TGTGCCAGCAGCTTAAGGTGGAGCCTAGCGGGAGGAGAGACCCAGTACTTC
>NA|TRBV4-2|15|few|TRBJ2-3
CASSQDVLRTDTQYF
TGTGCCAGCAGCCAAGACGTACTCCGCACAGATACGCAGTATTTT
>NA|TRBV11-2|14|NA|TRBJ2-7
CASSSVRVRYEQYF
TGTGCCAGCAGCTCCGTGCGTGTAAGGTACGAGCAGTACTTC
>TRBD1|TRBV11-2|16|NA|TRBJ2-1
CASSRYRDRGSDEQFF
TGTGCCAGCAGCAGATACCGGGACAGGGGAAGCGATGAGCAGTTCTTC
>TRBD1|TRBV6-5|13|once|TRBJ2-7
CASTTTGGYEQYF
TGTGCCAGCACGACGACAGGGGGCTACGAGCAGTACTTC
>TRBD2|TRBV7-9|18|few|TRBJ2-1
CASSSTGTSGRGYNEQFF
TGTGCCAGCAGCTCAACCGGGACTAGCGGGAGAGGCTACAATGAGCAGTTCTTC
>NA|TRBV1|17|NA|TRBJ1-4
CTSSQLQQGTGDEKLFF
TGCACCAGCAGCCAACTCCAACAGGGAACGGGAGATGAAAAACTGTTTTTT
>NA|TRBV27|16|few|TRBJ1-5
CASSLSGRVPNQPQHF
TGTGCCAGCAGTTTATCTGGCAGGGTACCCAATCAGCCCCAGCATTTT
>NA|TRBV6-6|15|NA|TRBJ1-1
CASRREGHLNTEAFF
TGTGCCAGCAGGCGGGAGGGACATTTGAACACTGAAGCTTTCTTT
>NA|TRBV18|12|few|TRBJ2-3
CASSPQPDTQYF
TGTGCCAGCTCACCACAGCCAGATACGCAGTATTTT
>TRBD2|TRBV5-1|16|NA|TRBJ2-5
CASSARLAGGQETQYF
TGCGCCAGCAGCGCCAGACTAGCGGGAGGGCAAGAGACCCAGTACTTC
>NA|TRBV7-2|14|NA|TRBJ1-2
CASSSYRMPNGYTF
TGTGCCAGCAGCTCCTACAGGATGCCTAATGGCTACACCTTC
>NA|TRBV7-2|15|NA|TRBJ1-3
CASSLGGAPGNTIYF
TGTGCCAGCAGCTTAGGTGGAGCGCCTGGAAACACCATATATTTT
>NA|TRBV28|15|NA|TRBJ2-1
CASSFPLRGYNEQFF
TGTGCCAGCAGTTTCCCCCTACGGGGGTACAATGAGCAGTTCTTC
>NA|TRBV15|13|NA|TRBJ2-1
CATSRDVAYEQFF
TGTGCCACCAGCAGAGATGTCGCCTATGAGCAGTTCTTC
>NA|TRBV4-3|14|few|TRBJ2-7
CASSQGRSSYEQYF
TGCGCCAGCAGCCAAGGACGGAGCTCCTACGAGCAGTACTTC
>NA|TRBV27|15|NA|TRBJ2-7
CASSLPGAKAYEQYF
TGTGCCAGCAGTTTACCCGGGGCCAAGGCCTACGAGCAGTACTTC
>NA|TRBV28|15|few|TRBJ1-1
CASLMAGTPGTEAFF
TGTGCCAGCCTGATGGCAGGGACCCCGGGCACTGAAGCTTTCTTT
>NA|TRBV19|12|NA|TRBJ2-5
CASTTPGETQYF
TGTGCCAGTACCACCCCGGGGGAGACCCAGTACTTC
>TRBD1|TRBV7-9|16|few|TRBJ2-5
CASSLGVGRGSRTQYF
TGTGCCAGCAGCTTAGGTGTGGGCAGGGGGAGTCGGACCCAGTACTTC
>TRBD1|TRBV6-6|16|few|TRBJ2-7
CASSSGALPTGDEQYF
TGTGCCAGCAGTTCCGGTGCCCTACCGACAGGGGATGAGCAGTACTTC
>NA|TRBV11-3|11|few|TRBJ2-2
CASSRAGELFF
TGTGCCAGCAGTAGGGCCGGGGAGCTGTTTTTT
>NA|TRBV2|15|few|TRBJ1-1
CASRDPDGGDTEAFF
TGTGCCAGCAGGGACCCGGACGGGGGGGACACTGAAGCTTTCTTT
>NA|TRBV2|16|NA|TRBJ2-1
CASSQPYSQRLNEQFF
TGTGCCAGCAGTCAGCCTTACAGTCAGCGGTTAAATGAGCAGTTCTTC
>NA|TRBV11-2|14|NA|TRBJ1-2
CASSLDRTAYGYTF
TGTGCCAGCAGCTTAGATAGGACAGCGTATGGCTACACCTTC